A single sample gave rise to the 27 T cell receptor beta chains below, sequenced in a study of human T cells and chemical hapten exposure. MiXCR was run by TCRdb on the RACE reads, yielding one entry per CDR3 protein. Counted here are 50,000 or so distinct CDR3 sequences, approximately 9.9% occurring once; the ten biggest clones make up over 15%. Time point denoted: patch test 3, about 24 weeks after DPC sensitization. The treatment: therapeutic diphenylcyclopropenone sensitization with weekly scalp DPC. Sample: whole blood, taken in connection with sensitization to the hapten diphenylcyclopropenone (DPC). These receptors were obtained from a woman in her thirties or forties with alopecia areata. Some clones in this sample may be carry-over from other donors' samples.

The CDR3: CAWRLTGGNEQFF. CDR3 nucleotides: TGTGCCTGGAGACTAACAGGAGGGAATGAGCAGTTCTTC. The chain recombines TRBV30 with TRBJ2-1; tentative D call: TRBD2 (6 bases). From germline, CDR1 is GTSNPN and CDR2 SVGIG (reference sequence). The V gene lost 3 bases and the J gene lost 7 bases, with 13 bases spanning the gap. CDR3 size: 13 residues.

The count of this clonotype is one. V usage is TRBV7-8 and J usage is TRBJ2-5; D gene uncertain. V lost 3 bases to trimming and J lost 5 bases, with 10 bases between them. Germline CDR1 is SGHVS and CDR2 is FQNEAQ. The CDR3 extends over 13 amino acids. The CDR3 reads CASSFGPRETQYF. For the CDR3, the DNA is TGTGCCAGCAGCTTCGGGCCCCGGGAGACCCAGTACTTC.

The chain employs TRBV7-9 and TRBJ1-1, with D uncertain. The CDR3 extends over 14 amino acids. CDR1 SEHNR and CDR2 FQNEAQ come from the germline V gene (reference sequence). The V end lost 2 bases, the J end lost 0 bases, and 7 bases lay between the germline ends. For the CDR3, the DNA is TGTGCCAGCAGCTTAACACAGCTGAACACTGAAGCTTTCTTT. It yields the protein CASSLTQLNTEAFF.

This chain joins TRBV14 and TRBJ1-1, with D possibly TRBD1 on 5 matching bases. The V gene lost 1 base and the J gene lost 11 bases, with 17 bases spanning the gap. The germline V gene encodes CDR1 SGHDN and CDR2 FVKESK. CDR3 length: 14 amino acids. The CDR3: CASSQVQSLRDAFF. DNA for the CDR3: TGTGCCAGCAGCCAAGTTCAATCCCTTAGGGACGCTTTCTTT. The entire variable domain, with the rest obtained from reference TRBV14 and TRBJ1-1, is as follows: EAGVTQFPSHSVIEKGQTVTLRCDPISGHDNLYWYRRVMGKEIKFLLHFVKESKQDESGMPNNRFLAERTGGTYSTLKVQPAELEDSGVYFCASSQVQSLRDAFFGQGTRLTVV.

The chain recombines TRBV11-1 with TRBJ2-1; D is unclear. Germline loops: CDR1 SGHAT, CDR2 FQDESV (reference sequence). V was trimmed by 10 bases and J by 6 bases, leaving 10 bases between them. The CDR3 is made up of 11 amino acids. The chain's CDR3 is CATKVGNEQFF. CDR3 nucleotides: TGTGCCACCAAAGTGGGCAATGAGCAGTTCTTC.

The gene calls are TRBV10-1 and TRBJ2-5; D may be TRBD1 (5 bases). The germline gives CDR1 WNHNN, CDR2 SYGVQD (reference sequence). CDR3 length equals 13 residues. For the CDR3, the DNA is TGCCCTGGGCGACGGGCACAGGCAGAGACCCAGTACTTC. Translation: CPGRRAQAETQYF.

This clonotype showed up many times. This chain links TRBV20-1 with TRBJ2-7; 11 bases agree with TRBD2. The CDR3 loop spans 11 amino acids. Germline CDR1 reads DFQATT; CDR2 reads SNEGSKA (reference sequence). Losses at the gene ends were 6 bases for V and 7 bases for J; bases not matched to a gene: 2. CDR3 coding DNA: TGCAGTGCAACTAGCGGGGGAGAGCAGTACTTC. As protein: CSATSGGEQYF.

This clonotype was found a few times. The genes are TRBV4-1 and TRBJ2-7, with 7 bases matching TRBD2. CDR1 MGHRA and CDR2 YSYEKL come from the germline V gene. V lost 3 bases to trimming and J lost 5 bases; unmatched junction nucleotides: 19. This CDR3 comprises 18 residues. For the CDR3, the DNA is TGCGCCAGCAGCCACGGCGGGGGTTTAGGGCGGCTTTTGGACGAGCAGTACTTC. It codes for CASSHGGGLGRLLDEQYF.

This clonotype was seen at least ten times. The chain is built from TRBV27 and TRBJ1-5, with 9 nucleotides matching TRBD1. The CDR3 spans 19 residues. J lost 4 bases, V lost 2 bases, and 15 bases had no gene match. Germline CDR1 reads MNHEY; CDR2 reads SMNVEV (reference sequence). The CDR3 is CASSLEGPRQGEVNQPQHF. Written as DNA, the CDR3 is TGTGCCAGCAGTTTAGAGGGTCCGAGACAGGGGGAAGTAAATCAGCCCCAGCATTTT.

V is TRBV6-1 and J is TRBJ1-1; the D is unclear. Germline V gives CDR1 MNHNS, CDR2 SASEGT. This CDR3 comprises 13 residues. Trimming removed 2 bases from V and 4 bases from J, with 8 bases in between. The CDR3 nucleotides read TGTGCCAGCAGTGAAAGTGGAATCACTGAAGCTTTCTTT. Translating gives CASSESGITEAFF.

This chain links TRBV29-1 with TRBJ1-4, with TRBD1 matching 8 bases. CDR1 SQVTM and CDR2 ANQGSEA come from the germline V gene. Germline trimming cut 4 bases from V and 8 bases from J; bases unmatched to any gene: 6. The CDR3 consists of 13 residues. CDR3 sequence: CSVVQGAGEKLFF. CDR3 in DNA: TGCAGCGTTGTCCAGGGGGCCGGGGAAAAACTGTTTTTT.

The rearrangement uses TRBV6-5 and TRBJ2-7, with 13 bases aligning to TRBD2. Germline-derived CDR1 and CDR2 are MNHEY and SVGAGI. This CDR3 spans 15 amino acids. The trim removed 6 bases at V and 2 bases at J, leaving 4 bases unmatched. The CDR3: CASRPGLAGPYEQYF. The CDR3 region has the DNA TGTGCCAGCAGGCCGGGACTAGCGGGACCCTACGAGCAGTACTTC.

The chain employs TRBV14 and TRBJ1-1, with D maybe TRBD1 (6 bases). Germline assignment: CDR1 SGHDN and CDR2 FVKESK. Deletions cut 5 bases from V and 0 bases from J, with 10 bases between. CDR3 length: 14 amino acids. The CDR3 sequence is CASSSTGMNTEAFF. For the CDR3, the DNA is TGTGCCAGCAGCTCGACAGGTATGAACACTGAAGCTTTCTTT.

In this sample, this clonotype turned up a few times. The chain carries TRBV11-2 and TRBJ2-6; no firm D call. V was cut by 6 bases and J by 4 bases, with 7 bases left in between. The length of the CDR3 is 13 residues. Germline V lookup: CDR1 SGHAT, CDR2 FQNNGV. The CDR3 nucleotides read TGTGCCAGCAGTAAACTCGGGGCCAACGTCCTGACTTTC. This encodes CASSKLGANVLTF.

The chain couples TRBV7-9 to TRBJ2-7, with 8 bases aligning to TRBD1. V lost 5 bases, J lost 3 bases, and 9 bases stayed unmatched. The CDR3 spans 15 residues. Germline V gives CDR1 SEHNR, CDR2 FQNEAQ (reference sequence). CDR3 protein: CASSPSTGGGYEQYF. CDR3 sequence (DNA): TGTGCCAGCAGCCCCTCTACAGGGGGAGGCTACGAGCAGTACTTC.

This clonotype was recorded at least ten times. CDR3 sequence: CSARIADTDTQYF. DNA of the CDR3: TGCAGTGCTAGAATAGCAGACACAGATACGCAGTATTTT. J is TRBJ2-3 and V is TRBV20-1, with D hard to call. The V and J ends lost 2 bases and 2 bases respectively, with 8 bases between them. Germline V gives CDR1 DFQATT, CDR2 SNEGSKA (reference sequence). The CDR3 is 13 amino acids.

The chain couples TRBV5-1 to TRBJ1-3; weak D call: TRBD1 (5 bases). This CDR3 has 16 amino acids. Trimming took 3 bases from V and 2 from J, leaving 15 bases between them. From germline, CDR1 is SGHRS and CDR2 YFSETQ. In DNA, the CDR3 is TGCGCCAGCAGCTGGACCGGGACTCAAGCTGGAAACACCATATATTTT. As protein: CASSWTGTQAGNTIYF.

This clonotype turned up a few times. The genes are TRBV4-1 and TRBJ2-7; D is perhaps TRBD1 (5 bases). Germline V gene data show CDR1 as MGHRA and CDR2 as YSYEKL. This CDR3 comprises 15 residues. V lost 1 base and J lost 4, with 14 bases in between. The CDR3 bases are TGCGCCAGCAGCCAAGTCCGCGGACATCTTTACGAGCAGTACTTC. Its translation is CASSQVRGHLYEQYF.

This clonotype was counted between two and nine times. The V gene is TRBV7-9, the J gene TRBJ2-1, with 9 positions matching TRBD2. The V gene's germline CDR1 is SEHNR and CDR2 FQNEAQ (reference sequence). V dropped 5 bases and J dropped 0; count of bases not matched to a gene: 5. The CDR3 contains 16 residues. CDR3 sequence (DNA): TGTGCCAGCAGCCGTGAGCGGGGGGCCTCCTACAATGAGCAGTTCTTC. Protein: CASSRERGASYNEQFF.

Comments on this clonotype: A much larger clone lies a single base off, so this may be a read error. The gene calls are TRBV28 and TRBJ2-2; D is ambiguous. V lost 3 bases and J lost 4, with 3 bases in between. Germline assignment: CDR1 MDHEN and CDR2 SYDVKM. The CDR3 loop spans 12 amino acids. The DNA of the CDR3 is TGTGCCAGCAGTTTTGGCACCGGGGAGCTGTTTTTT. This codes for CASSFGTGELFF.

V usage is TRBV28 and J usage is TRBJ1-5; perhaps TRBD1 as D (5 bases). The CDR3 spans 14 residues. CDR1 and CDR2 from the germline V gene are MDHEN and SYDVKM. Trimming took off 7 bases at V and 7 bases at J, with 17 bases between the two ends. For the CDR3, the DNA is TGTGCCAGCAATGGGGACGGGGGGTCCCAGCCCCAGCATTTT. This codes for CASNGDGGSQPQHF. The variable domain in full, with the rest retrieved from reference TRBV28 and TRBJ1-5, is DVKVTQSSRYLVKRTGEKVFLECVQDMDHENMFWYRQDPGLGLRLIYFSYDVKMKEKGDIPEGYSVSREKKERFSLILESASTNQTSMYLCASNGDGGSQPQHFGDGTRLSIL.

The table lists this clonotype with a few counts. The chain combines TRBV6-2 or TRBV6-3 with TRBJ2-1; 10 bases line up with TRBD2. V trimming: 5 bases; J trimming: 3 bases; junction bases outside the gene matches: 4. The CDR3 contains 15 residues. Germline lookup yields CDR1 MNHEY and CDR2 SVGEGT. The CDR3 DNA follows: TGTGCCAGCAGTAGAAGCGGGGGGGACTACAATGAGCAGTTCTTC. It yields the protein CASSRSGGDYNEQFF.

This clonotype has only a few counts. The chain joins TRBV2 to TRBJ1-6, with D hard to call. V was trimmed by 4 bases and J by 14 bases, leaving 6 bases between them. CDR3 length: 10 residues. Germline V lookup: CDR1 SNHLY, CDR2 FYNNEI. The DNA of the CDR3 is TGTGCCAGCAGTGGGCAATCCCTCCACTTT. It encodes CASSGQSLHF. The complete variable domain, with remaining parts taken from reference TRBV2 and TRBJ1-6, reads EPEVTQTPSHQVTQMGQEVILRCVPISNHLYFYWYRQILGQKVEFLVSFYNNEISEKSEIFDDQFSVERPDGSNFTLKIRSTKLEDSAMYFCASSGQSLHFGNGTRLTVT.

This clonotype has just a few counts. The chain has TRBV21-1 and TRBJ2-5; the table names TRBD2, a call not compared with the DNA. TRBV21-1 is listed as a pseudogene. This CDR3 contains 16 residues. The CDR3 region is CASSKLARGRHGTQYF. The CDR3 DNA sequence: TGTGCCAGCAGCAAACTAGCCAGAGGACGGCACGGGACCCAGTACTTC.

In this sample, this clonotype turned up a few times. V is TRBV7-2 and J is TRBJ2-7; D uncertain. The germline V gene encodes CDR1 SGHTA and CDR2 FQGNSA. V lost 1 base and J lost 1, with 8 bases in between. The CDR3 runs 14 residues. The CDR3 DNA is TGTGCCAGCAGCTTAGGCGGTTTGTCCTACGAGCAGTACTTC. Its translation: CASSLGGLSYEQYF.

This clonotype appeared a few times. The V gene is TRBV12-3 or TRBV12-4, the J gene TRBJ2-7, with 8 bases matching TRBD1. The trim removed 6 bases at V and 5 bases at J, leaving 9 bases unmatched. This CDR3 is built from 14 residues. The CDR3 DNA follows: TGTGCCAGCAGGAACAGGGGGTTTTTCGACGAGCAGTACTTC. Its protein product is CASRNRGFFDEQYF.

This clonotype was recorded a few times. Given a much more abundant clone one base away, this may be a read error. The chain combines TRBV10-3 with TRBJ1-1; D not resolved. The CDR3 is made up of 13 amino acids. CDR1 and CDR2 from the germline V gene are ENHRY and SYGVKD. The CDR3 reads CVISEWGTAEAFF. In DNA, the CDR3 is TGTGTCATCAGTGAGTGGGGTACCGCTGAAGCTTTCTTT.